This TCR beta chain was obtained from a study of blood T cell repertoires in COVID-19. This clone was seen only once. The CDR3 is 15 residues long. Germline-derived CDR1 and CDR2 are LGHDT and YNNKEL (reference sequence). Trimming removed 1 base from V and 3 bases from J; junction bases left unmatched: 5. Patients of the Seattle cohort, enrolled during active infection, were followed longitudinally. Original methodology: Counts of nucleated cells, estimated from reference gene primer amplification, were obtained. Produced via immunoSEQ multiplex PCR; TCRdb's table is partial and in-frame only. V and J calls and clone size follow that table, whereas D and trimming were derived from the DNA. The table shows 150,000 to 200,000 clones, with 86% occurring only once.

Sequencing was performed on peripheral blood. The V and J genes are TRBV3-1 (or the pseudogene TRBV3-2) and TRBJ1-1, with 7 bases that match TRBD1. The sequence came from a woman aged 55-69 years with COVID-19, enrolled during active disease. CDR3 nucleotides: TGTGCCAGCAGCCAAGCGGCAGGGGGATACACTGAAGCTTTCTTT. Its protein is CASSQAAGGYTEAFF.